The source of this T cell receptor (beta chain) is a study of cytomegalovirus exposure and HLA in healthy donors. Study-level results: The authors later found TCR association rates varying by HLA locus, with DRB1 most and HLA-C fewest. There were some public TCRs occurring in many donors, but most TCR sequences were rare. According to reports, the classifier identified cytomegalovirus status with high specificity and sensitivity.

Note on this clone: The antigen remains undetermined.

CDR3 length equals 14 residues. V shed 3 bases and J shed 5 bases, with 13 bases lying between them. Per germline, CDR1 SGHTA and CDR2 FQGTGA. Vbeta (60) and Jbeta (13) primers were used in the PCR. Generated by immunoSEQ multiplex PCR, the TCRdb table keeps only in-frame clones and is missing some. Among over 80,000 clones, over 70% were seen once, and the ten largest hold about 3%. The chain joins TRBV7-3 to TRBJ1-1; D remains unclear. The receptor was isolated from a man aged 40-55 years in good health and CMV-seronegative. Specimen: PBMCs. The CDR3 protein is CASSFNMGGTEAFF. DNA for the CDR3: TGTGCCAGCAGCTTTAATATGGGCGGGACTGAAGCTTTCTTT.